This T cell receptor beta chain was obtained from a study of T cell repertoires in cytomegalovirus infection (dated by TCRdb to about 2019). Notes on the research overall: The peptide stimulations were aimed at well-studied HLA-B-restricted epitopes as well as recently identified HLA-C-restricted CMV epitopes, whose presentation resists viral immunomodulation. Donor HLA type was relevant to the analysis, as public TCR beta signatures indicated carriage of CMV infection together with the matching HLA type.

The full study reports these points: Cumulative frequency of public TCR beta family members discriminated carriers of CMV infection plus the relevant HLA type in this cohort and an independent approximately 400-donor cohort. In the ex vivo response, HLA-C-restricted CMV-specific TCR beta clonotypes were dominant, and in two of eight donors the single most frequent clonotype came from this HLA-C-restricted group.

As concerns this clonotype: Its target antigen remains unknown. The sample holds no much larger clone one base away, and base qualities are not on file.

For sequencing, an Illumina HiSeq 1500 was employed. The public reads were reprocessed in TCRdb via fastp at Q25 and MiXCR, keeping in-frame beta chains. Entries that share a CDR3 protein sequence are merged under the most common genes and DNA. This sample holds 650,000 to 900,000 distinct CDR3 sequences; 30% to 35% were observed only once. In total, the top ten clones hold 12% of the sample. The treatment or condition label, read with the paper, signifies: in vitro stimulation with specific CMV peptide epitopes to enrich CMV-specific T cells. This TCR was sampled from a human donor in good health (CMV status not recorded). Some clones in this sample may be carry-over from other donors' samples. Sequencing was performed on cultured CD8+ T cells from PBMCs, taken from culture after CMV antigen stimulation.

The CDR3 reads as follows: CASREGETQYF. Here is the DNA: TGTGCCAGCAGGGAGGGGGAGACCCAGTACTTC. The chain links TRBV5-4 with TRBJ2-5; the D gene is possibly TRBD2, with 6 bases matching. The CDR3 sequence holds 11 residues, the cysteine and phenylalanine included. CDR3 DNA only is kept here, 33 bases in frame from base 1. CDR1 is given as SGHNT and CDR2 as YYREEE, both from the germline V gene (reference sequence). V gives up 5 bases and J gives up 5 bases, and the segment between their germline ends measures 7 bases. Reference TRBV5-4 and TRBJ2-5 genes cover what lies past the CDR3, so the full variable domain is ETGVTQSPTHLIKTRGQQVTLRCSSQSGHNTVSWYQQALGQGPQFIFQYYREEENGRGNFPPRFSGLQFPNYSSELNVNALELDDSALYLCASREGETQYFGPGTRLLVL.